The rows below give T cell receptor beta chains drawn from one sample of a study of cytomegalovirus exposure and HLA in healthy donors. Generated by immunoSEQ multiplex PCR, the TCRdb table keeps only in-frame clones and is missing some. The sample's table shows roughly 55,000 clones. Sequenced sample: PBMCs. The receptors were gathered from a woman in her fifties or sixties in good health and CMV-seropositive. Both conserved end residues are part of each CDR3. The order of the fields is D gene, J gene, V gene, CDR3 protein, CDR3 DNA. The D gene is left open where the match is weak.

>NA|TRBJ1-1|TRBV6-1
CASLGNQGFWTEAFF
TGTGCCAGCTTGGGTAATCAGGGTTTTTGGACTGAAGCTTTCTTT
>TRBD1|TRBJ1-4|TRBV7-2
CASSFDRGREKLFF
TGTGCCAGCAGCTTTGACAGGGGACGGGAAAAACTGTTTTTT
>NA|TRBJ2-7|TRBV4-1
CASSQDRREIYEQYF
TGCGCCAGCAGCCAAGATCGACGGGAGATCTACGAGCAGTACTTC
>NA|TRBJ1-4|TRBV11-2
CASSLGMGQTNEKLFF
TGTGCCAGCAGCTTAGGGATGGGCCAAACTAATGAAAAACTGTTTTTT
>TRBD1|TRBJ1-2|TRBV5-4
CASSRTGNYGYTF
TGTGCCAGCAGCCGGACAGGGAACTATGGCTACACCTTC
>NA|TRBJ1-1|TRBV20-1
CSASRSEAFF
TGCAGTGCTAGCAGGTCTGAAGCTTTCTTT
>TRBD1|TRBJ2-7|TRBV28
CASSSTGTEAYEQYF
TGTGCCAGCAGCTCCACCGGGACAGAGGCCTACGAGCAGTACTTC
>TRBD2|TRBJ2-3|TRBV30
CAWSASGRRSDTQYF
TGTGCCTGGAGTGCTAGCGGGAGGAGGTCAGATACGCAGTATTTT
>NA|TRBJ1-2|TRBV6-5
CASSYSGVNYGYTF
TGTGCCAGCAGTTACTCCGGGGTTAACTATGGCTACACCTTC
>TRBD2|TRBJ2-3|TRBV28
CASSESGSADTQYF
TGTGCCAGCAGTGAAAGCGGGAGTGCAGATACGCAGTATTTT
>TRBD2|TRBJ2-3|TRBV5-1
CASSSARLTSGTDTQYF
TGCGCCAGCAGCTCAGCTCGACTGACTAGCGGAACAGATACGCAGTATTTT
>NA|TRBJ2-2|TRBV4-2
CASSQDRERANTGELFF
TGTGCCAGCAGCCAAGACAGGGAAAGGGCGAACACCGGGGAGCTGTTTTTT
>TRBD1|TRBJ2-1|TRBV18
CASSPDRGSESGLNEQFF
TGTGCCAGCTCACCCGACAGGGGGAGCGAGAGTGGCCTAAATGAGCAGTTCTTC
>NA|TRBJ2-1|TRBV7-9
CASSSRTEANNEQFF
TGCGCCAGCAGTTCCCGGACGGAGGCCAACAATGAGCAGTTCTTC
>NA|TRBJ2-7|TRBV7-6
CASSSTTGPYEQYF
TGTGCCAGCAGCTCCACGACAGGCCCCTACGAGCAGTACTTC
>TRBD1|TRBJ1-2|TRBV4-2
CASSQGRQGAYGYTF
TGTGCCAGCAGCCAAGGGAGGCAGGGGGCTTATGGCTACACCTTC
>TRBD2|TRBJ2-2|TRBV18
CASSPRTSGNGELFF
TGTGCCAGCTCACCACGGACTAGCGGGAACGGGGAGCTGTTTTTT
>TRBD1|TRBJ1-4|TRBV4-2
CASSQGQGAANEKLFF
TGTGCCAGCAGCCAGGGACAGGGGGCGGCTAATGAAAAACTGTTTTTT
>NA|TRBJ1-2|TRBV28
CASSSGAANYGYTF
TGTGCCAGCAGTTCTGGGGCAGCCAACTATGGCTACACCTTC
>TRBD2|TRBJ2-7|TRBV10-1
CASSAGLVYEQYF
TGCGCCAGCAGTGCCGGACTAGTCTACGAGCAGTACTTC
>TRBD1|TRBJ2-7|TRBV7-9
CASRLGTAYEQYF
TGTGCCAGCAGACTCGGGACAGCCTACGAGCAGTACTTC
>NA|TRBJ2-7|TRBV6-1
CASRSLYEQYF
TGTGCCAGCAGATCCCTCTACGAGCAGTACTTC
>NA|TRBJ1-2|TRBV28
CATFPRVEDGYTF
TGTGCCACCTTCCCCAGGGTCGAGGATGGCTACACCTTC
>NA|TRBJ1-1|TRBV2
CARGGRMNTEAFF
TGTGCCAGAGGAGGACGGATGAACACTGAAGCTTTCTTT
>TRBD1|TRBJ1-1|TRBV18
CASSEGQANTEAFF
TGTGCCAGCTCAGAGGGACAGGCGAACACTGAAGCTTTCTTT
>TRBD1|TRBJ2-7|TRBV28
CASSSPRQGTLYEQYF
TGTGCCAGCAGTTCTCCACGACAGGGGACTTTATACGAGCAGTACTTC
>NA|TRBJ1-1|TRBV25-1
CASSGANTEAFF
TGTGCCAGCAGTGGAGCGAACACTGAAGCTTTCTTT
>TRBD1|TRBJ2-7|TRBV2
CASRSGTGGFHEQYF
TGTGCCAGCAGATCCGGGACAGGGGGCTTCCACGAGCAGTACTTC
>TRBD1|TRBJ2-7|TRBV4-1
CASSPTGAYEQYF
TGCGCCAGCAGCCCTACAGGGGCCTACGAGCAGTACTTC
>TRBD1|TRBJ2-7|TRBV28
CASSSGQGKTYEQYF
TGTGCCAGCAGTTCGGGACAGGGCAAGACCTACGAGCAGTACTTC
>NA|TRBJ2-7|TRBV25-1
CATSLRAGHEQYF
TGTGCCACCAGTTTGAGGGCAGGCCACGAGCAGTACTTC
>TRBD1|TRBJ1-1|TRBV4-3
CASSHPGGFGEAFF
TGCGCCAGCAGCCACCCAGGGGGATTTGGTGAAGCTTTCTTT
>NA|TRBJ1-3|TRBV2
CASSPLHSSGNTIYF
TGTGCCAGCAGTCCTTTACACAGCTCTGGAAACACCATATATTTT
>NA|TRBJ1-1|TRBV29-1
CSVVLANTEAFF
TGCAGCGTTGTTTTGGCGAACACTGAAGCTTTCTTT
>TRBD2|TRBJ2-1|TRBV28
CATLLAGAGNEQFF
TGTGCCACCTTACTAGCGGGAGCGGGCAATGAGCAGTTCTTC
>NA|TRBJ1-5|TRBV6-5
CASSVMTGNQPQHF
TGTGCCAGCAGTGTGATGACAGGCAATCAGCCCCAGCATTTT
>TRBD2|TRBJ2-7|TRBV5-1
CASSLVLAGLEQYF
TGCGCCAGCAGCTTGGTACTAGCGGGCCTGGAGCAGTACTTC
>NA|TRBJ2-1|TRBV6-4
CASSDSTESSYNEQFF
TGTGCCAGCAGTGACTCAACAGAGAGCTCCTACAATGAGCAGTTCTTC
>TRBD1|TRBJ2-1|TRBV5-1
CASSFLTGGGNEQFF
TGCGCCAGCAGCTTTTTGACAGGGGGAGGGAATGAGCAGTTCTTC
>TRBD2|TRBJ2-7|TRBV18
CASSRASGLSYEQYF
TGTGCCAGCTCACGAGCTAGCGGACTCTCCTACGAGCAGTACTTC
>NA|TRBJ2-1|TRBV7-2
CASSPVGVDNEQFF
TGTGCCAGCAGCCCCGTAGGGGTGGACAATGAGCAGTTCTTC